These T cell receptor beta chains were read from a single sample in a study of blood T cell repertoires in COVID-19. The protocol was immunoSEQ multiplex PCR, while the TCRdb copy is restricted to in-frame clones and leaves out a portion. Here the sample spans approximately 140,000 clones, roughly 76% being singletons. The sample comprised peripheral blood. These receptors were taken from a human donor with acute or convalescent COVID-19. The donor label of this sample is uncertain. Both conserved end residues are part of each CDR3. The D gene is left open where the match is weak. Size values are once, few and many counts, or a class for expanded clones, and some rows have none.

TRBJ1-1,TRBD1,-,TRBV30,CAWSRQGVEAFF,TGTGCCTGGAGTAGACAGGGGGTTGAAGCTTTCTTT
TRBJ1-3,-,-,TRBV9,CASSVQGHYSGNTIYF,TGTGCCAGCAGCGTACAGGGCCACTACTCTGGAAACACCATATATTTT
TRBJ1-1,TRBD1,once,TRBV5-1,CASSSGQVNTEAFF,TGCGCCAGCAGCTCCGGACAGGTGAACACTGAAGCTTTCTTT
TRBJ1-1,-,few,TRBV5-1,CASSFPGETEAFF,TGCGCCAGCAGCTTCCCAGGGGAAACTGAAGCTTTCTTT
TRBJ1-6,-,-,TRBV5-6,CASSPGGSGSPLHF,TGTGCCAGCAGCCCGGGAGGGTCGGGGTCACCCCTCCACTTT
TRBJ1-1,TRBD1,-,TRBV7-2,CASRSRTGPEAFF,TGTGCCAGCAGATCCCGGACAGGCCCTGAAGCTTTCTTT
TRBJ1-2,-,few,TRBV5-1,CASSLTGIYGYTF,TGCGCCAGCAGCTTGACAGGCATCTATGGCTACACCTTC
TRBJ1-5,TRBD1,few,TRBV4-2,CASSQGGQGYSNQPQHF,TGTGCCAGCAGCCAAGGGGGACAGGGATATAGCAATCAGCCCCAGCATTTT
TRBJ1-1,-,-,TRBV5-1,CASSLVSGQVDTEAFF,TGCGCCAGCAGCTTGGTTTCGGGACAAGTGGACACTGAAGCTTTCTTT
TRBJ1-1,-,-,TRBV27,CASSISWSTEAFF,TGTGCCAGCAGCATTAGTTGGAGCACTGAAGCTTTCTTT
TRBJ2-3,TRBD2,-,TRBV19,CASSVTSGGSDTQYF,TGTGCCAGTAGTGTTACTAGCGGGGGGTCAGATACGCAGTATTTT
TRBJ2-2,-,-,TRBV18,CASSPRQTTGELFF,TGTGCCAGCTCACCAAGACAGACCACCGGGGAGCTGTTTTTT
TRBJ2-1,-,-,TRBV7-9,CASSWSPGEGDNEQFF,TGTGCCAGCAGCTGGTCCCCGGGTGAGGGGGACAATGAGCAGTTCTTC
TRBJ2-2,TRBD1,-,TRBV6-5,CASSPGTGVAGELFF,TGTGCCAGCAGTCCCGGGACAGGGGTTGCCGGGGAGCTGTTTTTT
TRBJ1-1,-,-,TRBV6-5,CAIRVFLNTEAFF,TGTGCCATTCGAGTATTCCTGAACACTGAAGCTTTCTTT
TRBJ1-4,-,-,TRBV12-5,CASGLGRGTNEKLFF,TGTGCTAGTGGTTTGGGGAGGGGAACTAATGAAAAACTGTTTTTT
TRBJ2-3,-,-,TRBV2,CASSDGLLRTDTQYF,TGTGCCAGCAGTGATGGACTCCTGCGTACAGATACGCAGTATTTT
TRBJ2-1,-,-,TRBV6-5,CASRKTSGEQFF,TGTGCCAGCAGGAAAACCTCGGGAGAGCAGTTCTTC
TRBJ1-1,-,-,TRBV7-8,CASSLGAGGERTEAFF,TGTGCCAGCAGCTTAGGGGCAGGAGGGGAAAGGACTGAAGCTTTCTTT
TRBJ2-5,-,-,TRBV7-6,CASSLRGGPQETQYF,TGTGCCAGCAGCTTAAGGGGCGGCCCCCAAGAGACCCAGTACTTC
TRBJ2-7,-,-,TRBV11-1,CASSLEGYEQYF,TGTGCCAGCAGCTTGGAGGGTTACGAGCAGTACTTC
TRBJ1-2,-,-,TRBV12-3/TRBV12-4,CASPNRDLGGYTF,TGTGCCAGCCCAAACAGGGATCTGGGGGGCTACACCTTC
TRBJ1-2,-,once,TRBV2,CASSEGTINYGYTF,TGTGCCAGCAGTGAAGGGACAATCAACTATGGCTACACCTTC
TRBJ1-6,-,-,TRBV6-5,CASENWAQENSPLHF,TGTGCCAGCGAGAACTGGGCCCAAGAAAATTCACCCCTCCACTTT
TRBJ2-3,-,-,TRBV4-1,CASSSGDTQYF,TGCGCCAGCAGCTCCGGAGATACGCAGTATTTT
TRBJ1-2,TRBD1,-,TRBV10-2,CASNDMGRQGSSYGYTF,TGCGCCAGCAACGACATGGGCAGACAGGGGTCTTCCTATGGCTACACCTTC
TRBJ2-1,-,-,TRBV11-2,CASSPGESSYNEQFF,TGTGCCAGCAGCCCAGGGGAGAGCTCCTACAATGAGCAGTTCTTC
TRBJ1-1,-,-,TRBV6-5,CATTQGRRGEAFF,TGTGCCACTACACAGGGTAGAAGAGGTGAAGCTTTCTTT
TRBJ2-3,-,-,TRBV7-6,CASSIQGGSLRDTQYF,TGTGCCAGCAGCATCCAAGGGGGATCCCTGAGAGATACGCAGTATTTT
TRBJ2-5,-,-,TRBV4-1,CASSQDGLKTATQYF,TGCGCCAGCAGCCAAGATGGCCTCAAGACAGCGACCCAGTACTTC
TRBJ2-1,TRBD2,-,TRBV2,CATSGTSGGNEQFF,TGTGCCACCTCGGGAACTAGCGGGGGGAATGAGCAGTTCTTC
TRBJ2-4,-,once,TRBV6-6,CASSYPQENIQYF,TGTGCCAGCAGTTACCCACAGGAAAACATTCAGTACTTC
TRBJ1-1,TRBD1,-,TRBV7-8,CASSLTGMNTEAFF,TGTGCCAGCAGCTTGACAGGGATGAACACTGAAGCTTTCTTT
TRBJ2-7,-,-,TRBV15,CATSRDRGGSYEQYF,TGTGCCACCAGCAGAGATAGGGGGGGCTCCTACGAGCAGTACTTC
TRBJ1-4,TRBD1,-,TRBV9,CASSVAKGQADEKLFF,TGTGCCAGCAGCGTAGCGAAGGGACAGGCTGATGAAAAACTGTTTTTT
TRBJ1-1,-,-,TRBV19,CASRGGMDAEAFF,TGTGCCAGTAGGGGGGGGATGGACGCTGAAGCTTTCTTT
TRBJ2-1,-,-,TRBV24-1,CATSDSQGSYNEQFF,TGTGCCACCAGTGATTCCCAGGGGTCCTACAATGAGCAGTTCTTC
TRBJ1-1,-,-,TRBV28,CASSRPTFKLMNTEAFF,TGTGCCAGCAGCCGCCCCACCTTCAAACTCATGAACACTGAAGCTTTCTTT
TRBJ1-6,-,-,TRBV2,CASSLEVRNSPLHF,TGTGCCAGCTCACTCGAGGTGCGGAATTCACCCCTCCACTTT
TRBJ1-2,-,-,TRBV6-5,CASSLVGDFYGYTF,TGTGCCAGCAGTCTCGTGGGGGACTTCTATGGCTACACCTTC
TRBJ1-5,TRBD1,-,TRBV2,CASSPRTGNNQPQHF,TGTGCCAGCAGTCCCAGGACAGGGAACAATCAGCCCCAGCATTTT
TRBJ1-2,-,-,TRBV11-1,CASSLYAGSGGYTF,TGTGCCAGCAGCTTATACGCGGGGTCGGGTGGCTACACCTTC
TRBJ2-3,-,-,TRBV5-6,CASSLDGKGGTDTQYF,TGTGCCAGCAGCTTGGACGGGAAAGGCGGCACAGATACGCAGTATTTT
TRBJ2-3,-,-,TRBV5-1,CASSPSGGKDTQYF,TGCGCCAGCAGCCCTAGTGGAGGGAAGGATACGCAGTATTTT
TRBJ1-1,-,-,TRBV2,CASSGPKRGTEAFF,TGTGCCAGCAGTGGACCTAAAAGGGGCACTGAAGCTTTCTTT
TRBJ1-6,-,-,TRBV27,CASSLSTYNSPLHF,TGTGCCAGCAGTTTATCCACCTATAATTCACCCCTCCACTTT
TRBJ1-5,-,-,TRBV20-1,CSASQGAKSSQPQHF,TGCAGTGCTAGTCAAGGGGCCAAGTCGAGTCAGCCCCAGCATTTT
TRBJ1-2,-,-,TRBV3-1/TRBV3-2,CASSKVGLTNYGYTF,TGTGCCAGCAGCAAAGTGGGCCTCACTAACTATGGCTACACCTTC
TRBJ1-4,-,-,TRBV13,CASSSRQTNEKLFF,TGTGCCAGCAGCTCACGACAGACTAATGAAAAACTGTTTTTT
TRBJ1-2,TRBD1,few,TRBV5-1,CASSLQGYGYTF,TGCGCCAGCAGCTTACAGGGGTATGGCTACACCTTC
TRBJ1-5,-,-,TRBV7-2,CASSLGSGRNQPQHF,TGTGCCAGCAGCTTAGGTTCAGGGCGGAATCAGCCCCAGCATTTT
TRBJ2-7,TRBD2,-,TRBV3-1/TRBV3-2,CASSQIAGVNYEQYF,TGTGCCAGCAGCCAAATCGCGGGGGTGAACTACGAGCAGTACTTC
TRBJ1-5,-,-,TRBV19,CASSMGGHDNQPQHF,TGTGCCAGTAGTATGGGAGGTCATGACAATCAGCCCCAGCATTTT
TRBJ2-1,TRBD2,-,TRBV24-1,CATSDLSSGSYNEQFF,TGTGCCACCAGTGATTTAAGTAGCGGGTCCTACAATGAGCAGTTCTTC
TRBJ1-4,-,-,TRBV5-1,CASSLGGLGEKLFF,TGCGCCAGCAGCTTGGGGGGGCTGGGTGAAAAACTGTTTTTT
TRBJ1-1,-,-,TRBV25-1,CASSHSGIEAFF,TGTGCCAGCAGTCACTCGGGAATTGAAGCTTTCTTT
TRBJ2-1,-,-,TRBV15,CATSPRGWGVGNEQFF,TGTGCCACCAGCCCCCGGGGATGGGGTGTTGGCAATGAGCAGTTCTTC